The 2 T cell receptor delta chains below were found in one sample sequenced in a study of gammadelta T cells in human blood. TCRdb re-analyzed the RT-PCR reads via CATT. The data contain fewer than 2,000 delta-chain clones, 6.5% of them singletons. The material sequenced was non-Vgamma9Vdelta2 gamma-delta T cells from fetal blood. All receptors come from a human fetus.

This clone qualifies as medium-sized (0.01 to 0.1%). The rearrangement joins TRDV1 to TRDJ3; TRDD3 matches 10 bases. The length of the CDR3 is 26 residues. The V and J ends lost 0 bases and 0 bases, in that order; junction bases with no gene match: 23. The germline CDR1 and CDR2 sequences are TSWWSYY and QGS. CDR3 sequence (DNA): TGTGCTCTTGGGGAACTTACAGGACCTACTTTAGATACTGGGGGATCCAGCTCCTGGGACACCCGACAGATGTTTTTC. Its translation: CALGELTGPTLDTGGSSSWDTRQMFF.

The rearrangement joins TRDV3 to TRDJ1; unclear D gene. The CDR3 has 16 residues. Germline loops: CDR1 TVYSNPD, CDR2 GDNSRS (reference sequence). V was trimmed by 3 bases and J by 0 bases, leaving 20 bases between them. The CDR3 DNA follows: TGTGCCTTAAATGGGTACTGCATATCGTACACCGATAAACTCATCTTT. Translated: CALNGYCISYTDKLIF.